This TCR beta chain derives from a study of blood T cell repertoires in COVID-19. This CDR3 region has 15 residues. V gave up 2 bases and J gave up 5 bases; unmatched junction bases: 7. From germline, CDR1 is GTSNPN and CDR2 SVGIG (reference sequence). Data came from immunoSEQ multiplex PCR; TCRdb stores just in-frame clones and leaves some out. The table records 160,000 or so clones, approximately 81% of them present only once. This clonotype originated in a man aged 40-49 years with acute or convalescent COVID-19. The J gene is TRBJ1-4, the V gene TRBV30; 8 nucleotides line up with TRBD1. The sample comprised peripheral blood. In DNA, the CDR3 is TGTGCCTGGAGTCTCCAGACAGGGGAAAATGAAAAACTGTTTTTT. Protein: CAWSLQTGENEKLFF.